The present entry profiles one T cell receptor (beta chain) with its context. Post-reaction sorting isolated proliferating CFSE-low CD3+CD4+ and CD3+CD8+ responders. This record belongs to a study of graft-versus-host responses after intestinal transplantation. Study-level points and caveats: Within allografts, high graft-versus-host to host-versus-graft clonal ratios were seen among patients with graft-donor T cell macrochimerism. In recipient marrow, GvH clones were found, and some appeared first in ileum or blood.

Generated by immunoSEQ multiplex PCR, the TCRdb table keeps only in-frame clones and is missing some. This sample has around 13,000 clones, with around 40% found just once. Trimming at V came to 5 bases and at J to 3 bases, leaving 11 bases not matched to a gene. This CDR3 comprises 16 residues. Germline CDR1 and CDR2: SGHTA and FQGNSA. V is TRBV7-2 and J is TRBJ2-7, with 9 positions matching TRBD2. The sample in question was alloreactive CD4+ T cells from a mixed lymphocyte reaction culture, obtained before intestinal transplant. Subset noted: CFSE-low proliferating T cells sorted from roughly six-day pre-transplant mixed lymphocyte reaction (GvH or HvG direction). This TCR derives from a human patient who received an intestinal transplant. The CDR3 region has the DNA TGTGCCAGCAGCATAACCACCACTAGCGGGTACTACGAGCAGTACTTC. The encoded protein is CASSITTTSGYYEQYF.